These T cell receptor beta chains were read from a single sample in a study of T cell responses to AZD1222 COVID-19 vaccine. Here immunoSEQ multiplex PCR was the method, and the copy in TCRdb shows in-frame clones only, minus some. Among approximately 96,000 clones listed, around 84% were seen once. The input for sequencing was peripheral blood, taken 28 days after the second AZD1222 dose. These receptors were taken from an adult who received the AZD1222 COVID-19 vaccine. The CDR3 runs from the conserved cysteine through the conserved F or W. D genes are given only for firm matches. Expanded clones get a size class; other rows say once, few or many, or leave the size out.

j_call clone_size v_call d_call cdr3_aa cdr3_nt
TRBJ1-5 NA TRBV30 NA CAWTRQGGTRSNQPQHF TGTGCCTGGACAAGGCAGGGTGGCACCAGAAGCAATCAGCCCCAGCATTTT
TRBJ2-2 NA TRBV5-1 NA CASSLHTGELFF TGCGCCAGCAGCTTGCACACCGGGGAGCTGTTTTTT
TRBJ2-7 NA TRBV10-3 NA CAISGYSDYGNEQYF TGTGCCATCAGTGGTTATTCGGACTACGGAAACGAGCAGTACTTC
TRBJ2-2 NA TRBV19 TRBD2 CASSARTSGRAWELFF TGTGCCAGTAGTGCCCGGACTAGCGGGAGGGCTTGGGAGCTGTTTTTT
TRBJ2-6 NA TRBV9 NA CASTNGHSGANVLTF TGTGCCAGCACGAACGGACACTCTGGGGCCAACGTCCTGACTTTC
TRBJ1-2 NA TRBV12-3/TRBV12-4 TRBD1 CASRTGGGGYTF TGTGCCAGCAGGACAGGGGGCGGTGGCTACACCTTC
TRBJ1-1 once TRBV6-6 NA CASRAMDGGNTEAFF TGTGCCAGCAGGGCCATGGACGGCGGGAACACTGAAGCTTTCTTT
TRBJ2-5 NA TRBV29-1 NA CSVVGVKTQYF TGCAGCGTTGTGGGGGTGAAGACCCAGTACTTC
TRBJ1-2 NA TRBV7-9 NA CASSPWTANYGYTF TGTGCCAGCAGCCCCTGGACAGCCAACTATGGCTACACCTTC
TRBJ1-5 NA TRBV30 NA CAWSVQVGAQPQHF TGTGCCTGGAGTGTACAGGTTGGGGCTCAGCCCCAGCATTTT
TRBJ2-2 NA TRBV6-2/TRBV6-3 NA CASSPGRANTGELFF TGTGCCAGCAGTCCCGGCAGGGCGAACACCGGGGAGCTGTTTTTT
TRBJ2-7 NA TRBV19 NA CASSIKTSSYEQYF TGTGCCAGTAGCATAAAGACCAGCTCCTACGAGCAGTACTTC
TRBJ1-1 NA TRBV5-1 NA CASSRDTAMNTEAFF TGCGCCAGCAGTCGGGACACTGCGATGAACACTGAAGCTTTCTTT
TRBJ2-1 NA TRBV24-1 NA CATSDFKDLAFF TGTGCCACCAGTGATTTCAAGGACCTGGCGTTCTTC
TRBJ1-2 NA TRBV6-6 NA CASSLSRASGYTF TGTGCCAGCAGTTTGAGCAGGGCGAGTGGCTACACCTTC
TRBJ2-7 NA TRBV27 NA CASSTRRAPEYEQYF TGTGCCAGCAGTACCCGCCGAGCGCCGGAATACGAGCAGTACTTC
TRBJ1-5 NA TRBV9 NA CASSATGGAGQPQHF TGTGCCAGCAGCGCGACAGGTGGAGCGGGTCAGCCCCAGCATTTT
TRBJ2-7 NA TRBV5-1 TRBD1 CASSLTPRRDRGAEQYF TGCGCCAGCAGCTTGACTCCACGGCGGGACAGGGGCGCCGAGCAGTACTTC
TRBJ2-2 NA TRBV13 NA CASSLWSGELFF TGTGCCAGCAGCTTATGGTCCGGGGAGCTGTTTTTT
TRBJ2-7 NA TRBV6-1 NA CASSEARQVPLPHEQYF TGTGCCAGCAGTGAAGCCCGCCAGGTTCCCCTACCCCACGAGCAGTACTTC
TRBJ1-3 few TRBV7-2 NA CASSPTIGMGNTIYF TGTGCCAGCAGCCCGACAATTGGGATGGGAAACACCATATATTTT
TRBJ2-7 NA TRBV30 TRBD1 CAWSDRGRGEQYF TGTGCCTGGTCCGACAGGGGTCGGGGCGAGCAGTACTTC
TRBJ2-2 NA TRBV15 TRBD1 CATSRGDSLRGELFF TGTGCCACCAGCAGAGGGGACAGCCTCCGCGGGGAGCTGTTTTTT
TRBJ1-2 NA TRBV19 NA CASSIDRSAGAAGGGYTF TGTGCCAGTAGTATAGATCGGTCCGCCGGGGCAGCCGGGGGAGGCTACACCTTC
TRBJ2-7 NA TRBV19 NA CASSTGQSYEQYF TGTGCCAGTAGTACCGGACAGTCCTACGAGCAGTACTTC
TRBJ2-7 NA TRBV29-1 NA CSVHGGRPYEQYF TGCAGCGTTCACGGGGGCAGGCCCTACGAGCAGTACTTC
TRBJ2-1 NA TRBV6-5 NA CASSPGPYNEQFF TGTGCCAGCAGCCCCGGACCCTACAATGAGCAGTTCTTC
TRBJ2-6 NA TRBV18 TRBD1 CASSPAGGGGANVLTF TGTGCCAGCTCACCGGCAGGGGGTGGTGGGGCCAACGTCCTGACTTTC
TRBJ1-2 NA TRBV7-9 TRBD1 CASSRTGGGYGYTF TGTGCCAGCAGTAGGACAGGCGGAGGATATGGCTACACCTTC
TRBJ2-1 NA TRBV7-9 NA CASGRDSHTEQFF TGTGCCAGCGGTAGGGACTCCCATACGGAGCAGTTCTTC
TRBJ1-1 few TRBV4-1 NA CASSQFPRGARNTEAFF TGCGCCAGCAGCCAATTTCCGCGGGGGGCGAGGAACACTGAAGCTTTCTTT
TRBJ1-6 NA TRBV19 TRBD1 CASSDYGQGASPLHF TGTGCCAGTAGCGATTACGGACAGGGGGCCTCACCCCTCCACTTT
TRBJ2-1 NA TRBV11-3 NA CASSRSDNEQFF TGTGCCAGCAGTCGATCAGATAATGAGCAGTTCTTC
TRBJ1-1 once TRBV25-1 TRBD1 CASRGQGGTEAFF TGTGCCAGCAGGGGACAGGGAGGCACTGAAGCTTTCTTT
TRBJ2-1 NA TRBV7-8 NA CASSRPPGDEQFF TGTGCCAGCAGCCGGCCCCCGGGTGATGAGCAGTTCTTC
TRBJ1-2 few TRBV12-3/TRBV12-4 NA CASSGGVRYGYTF TGTGCCAGCTCGGGGGGGGTGCGCTATGGCTACACCTTC
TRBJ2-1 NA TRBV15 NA CATSLQGNRFF TGTGCCACCAGTTTACAGGGTAATCGGTTCTTC
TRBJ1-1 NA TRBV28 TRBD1 CASSFRQGWTEAFF TGTGCCAGCAGTTTCCGACAGGGGTGGACTGAAGCTTTCTTT
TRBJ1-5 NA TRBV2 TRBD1 CASSGQGRGNQPQHF TGTGCCAGCAGTGGACAGGGGAGGGGCAATCAGCCCCAGCATTTT
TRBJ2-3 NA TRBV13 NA CASSLGLYSADTQYF TGTGCCAGCAGCTTAGGCCTGTATAGCGCAGATACGCAGTATTTT